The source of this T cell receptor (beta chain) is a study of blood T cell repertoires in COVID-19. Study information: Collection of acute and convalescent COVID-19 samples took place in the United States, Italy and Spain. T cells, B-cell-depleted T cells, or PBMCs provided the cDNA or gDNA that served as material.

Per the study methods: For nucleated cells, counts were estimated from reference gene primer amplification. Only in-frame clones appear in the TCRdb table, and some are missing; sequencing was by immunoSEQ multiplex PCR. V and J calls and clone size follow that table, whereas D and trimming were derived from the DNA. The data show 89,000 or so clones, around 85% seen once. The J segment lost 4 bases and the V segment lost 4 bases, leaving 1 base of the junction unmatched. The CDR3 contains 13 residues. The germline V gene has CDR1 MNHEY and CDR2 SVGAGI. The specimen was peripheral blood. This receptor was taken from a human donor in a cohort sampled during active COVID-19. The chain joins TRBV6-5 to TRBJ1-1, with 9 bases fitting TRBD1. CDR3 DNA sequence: TGTGCCAGCAGTTTGGGACAGGGCACTGAAGCTTTCTTT. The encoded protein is CASSLGQGTEAFF.